Listed here are 18 T cell receptor beta chains from one sample, sequenced in a study of blood T cells in healthy people across ages. It was with a sample-barcoded 5' primer and a J-beta primer mix that a second PCR of roughly 7 to 12 cycles was run. TCRdb redid the calling of the 5' RACE reads with MiXCR, one entry per CDR3 protein. The table has roughly 800,000 distinct CDR3 sequences, roughly 64% seen once; the top ten hold around 20%. What was sequenced was blood. The receptors here all came from a man younger than 40 in good health.

The chain links TRBV20-1 to TRBJ2-1, with 7 positions matching TRBD2. J gave up 7 bases and V 4 bases, and 10 bases lay outside the gene matches. Germline values: CDR1 DFQATT, CDR2 SNEGSKA (reference sequence). This CDR3 comprises 14 residues. The CDR3 sequence: CSAKGLAEINEQFF. The CDR3 coding sequence is TGCAGTGCTAAAGGGCTAGCGGAGATAAATGAGCAGTTCTTC.

This clonotype has only a few counts. This chain links TRBV7-2 with TRBJ2-1, with TRBD2 matching over 14 bases. The V segment lost 5 bases and the J segment 9 bases; nucleotides outside the gene matches: 9. Germline V CDR1 and CDR2: SGHTA, FQGNSA. The CDR3 totals 16 residues. The CDR3 sequence is CASSRLGTSGSLEQFF. DNA for the CDR3: TGTGCCAGCAGCCGCCTCGGGACTAGCGGGAGTCTTGAGCAGTTCTTC.

V gene TRBV20-1 combines with J gene TRBJ1-2; no firm D call. The CDR3 has 15 residues. V gave up 0 bases and J gave up 2 bases, with 13 bases separating them. Germline CDR1 DFQATT, CDR2 SNEGSKA (reference sequence). CDR3 protein: CSARDNPSLNYGYTF. In DNA, the CDR3 is TGCAGTGCTAGAGATAATCCCTCACTGAACTATGGCTACACCTTC.

The chain joins TRBV10-3 to TRBJ2-7, with 9 bases that match TRBD1. This CDR3 contains 14 residues. The J segment lost 4 bases and the V segment lost 4 bases, leaving 5 bases of the junction unmatched. Germline CDR1 ENHRY, CDR2 SYGVKD. CDR3 nucleotides: TGTGCCATCAGTGTGACAGGGGGTTTTTACGAGCAGTACTTC. Translating it yields CAISVTGGFYEQYF.

This chain links TRBV21-1 with TRBJ1-2; the D call of TRBD1 is as the table states it, not checked on the DNA. TRBV21-1 is recorded as a pseudogene. This CDR3 region has 13 residues. CDR3 loop: CASSYRDGYGYTF. The DNA of the CDR3 is TGTGCCAGCAGCTACCGGGACGGCTATGGCTACACCTTC.

V and J are TRBV15 and TRBJ1-5, with no clear D. The germline V gene has CDR1 LNHNV and CDR2 YYDKDF (reference sequence). This CDR3 has 15 amino acids. V lost 0 bases to trimming and J lost 5 bases, with 11 bases between them. The CDR3 bases are TGTGCCACCAGCAGAGAGCTGGCAGGTGATCAGCCCCAGCATTTT. Its translation: CATSRELAGDQPQHF.

The chain has TRBV4-1 and TRBJ2-5, with D unresolved. Germline V lookup: CDR1 MGHRA, CDR2 YSYEKL. This CDR3 region has 15 residues. V lost 5 bases and J 2 bases, leaving 15 bases between the germline ends. The CDR3 loop reads CASSDKLRAQETQYF. As DNA, the CDR3 is TGCGCCAGCAGCGACAAACTCCGAGCACAAGAGACCCAGTACTTC.

The J gene is TRBJ2-6, the V gene TRBV6-1; D is ambiguous. Germline loops: CDR1 MNHNS, CDR2 SASEGT. The CDR3 is made up of 12 amino acids. V dropped 7 bases and J dropped 5 bases, with 6 bases sitting between them. Here the CDR3 reads CASTNRANVLTF. For the CDR3, the DNA is TGTGCCAGCACCAATCGGGCCAACGTCCTGACTTTC.

In the case of this clonotype: The junction departs from the called germline gene at one end, perhaps through a read error. The chain combines TRBV4-2 with TRBJ2-1, with 9 bases aligning to TRBD2. This CDR3 has 14 residues. Looked up from germline, CDR1 is LGHNA and CDR2 is YNFKEQ. The CDR3 DNA is TGTGCCAGCAGCTCGGCGGGAGGGTACAATGTGCAGTTCTTC. This codes for CASSSAGGYNVQFF.

The chain links TRBV2 to TRBJ2-5; a possible D gene is TRBD2 (5 bases). This CDR3 is 15 amino acids long. V dropped 6 bases and J dropped 7 bases, with 21 bases sitting between them. In germline, CDR1 is SNHLY, CDR2 FYNNEI. The CDR3 DNA reads as TGTGCCAGCAGGGTCGGACTGACGCGAGTAGGGACCCAGTACTTC. Amino acid sequence: CASRVGLTRVGTQYF.

J is TRBJ1-2 and V is TRBV20-1; TRBD1 is a possible D gene (5 bases). The V gene's germline CDR1 is DFQATT and CDR2 SNEGSKA (reference sequence). CDR3 length equals 13 residues. V lost 6 bases and J 0 bases, leaving 11 bases between the germline ends. For the CDR3, the DNA is TGCAGTGCGGGGGGGTCTCCTAACTATGGCTACACCTTC. Residues: CSAGGSPNYGYTF.

CDR3 in DNA: TGTGCCAGCAGCGGACTAGGGACAGGCTATGGCTACACCTTC. It translates to CASSGLGTGYGYTF. The rearrangement links TRBV7-9 to TRBJ1-2, with 8 bases lining up with TRBD1. This CDR3 is 14 amino acids long. CDR1 and CDR2 from the germline V gene are SEHNR and FQNEAQ (reference sequence). The V and J ends lost 5 bases and 4 bases, in that order; junction bases with no gene match: 6.

The chain is built from TRBV27 and TRBJ2-1; tentatively, D is TRBD1 (5 bases). Trimming cost V 3 bases and J 0 bases, with 9 bases left between them. The CDR3 contains 15 residues. Germline assignment: CDR1 MNHEY and CDR2 SMNVEV (reference sequence). DNA for the CDR3: TGTGCCAGCAGTTTCGGACACCCCTCCTACAATGAGCAGTTCTTC. This encodes CASSFGHPSYNEQFF.

This chain joins TRBV11-1 and TRBJ2-3, with no clear D. Trimming removed 5 bases at V and 4 bases at J, with 10 bases between. The CDR3 loop spans 13 amino acids. The V gene's germline CDR1 is SGHAT and CDR2 FQDESV (reference sequence). CDR3 coding DNA: TGTGCCAGCAGCCCCTCTCCCCCAGATACGCAGTATTTT. Protein: CASSPSPPDTQYF. Based on the CDR3 plus reference TRBV11-1 and TRBJ2-3, the full variable domain is EAEVAQSPRYKITEKSQAVAFWCDPISGHATLYWYRQILGQGPELLVQFQDESVVDDSQLPKDRFSAERLKGVDSTLKIQPAELGDSAMYLCASSPSPPDTQYFGPGTRLTVL.

The chain has TRBV5-5 and TRBJ2-1, with D unresolved. Germline loops: CDR1 SGHKS, CDR2 YYEKEE (reference sequence). CDR3 size: 16 residues. V shed 4 bases and J shed 0 bases, with 14 bases lying between them. The CDR3 bases are TGTGCCAGCAGCCGATTCCGGGTTAACTCCTACAATGAGCAGTTCTTC. Protein product: CASSRFRVNSYNEQFF.

The chain couples TRBV28 to TRBJ1-6; no clear D. The CDR3 spans 15 residues. Germline-derived CDR1 and CDR2 are MDHEN and SYDVKM. V dropped 5 bases and J dropped 6 bases, with 14 bases sitting between them. The CDR3 is CASSATHSGNSPLHF. The CDR3 nucleotides read TGTGCCAGCAGTGCTACCCATTCCGGTAATTCACCCCTCCACTTT.

The chain has TRBV7-4 and TRBJ2-4; 7 bases match TRBD2. The J call may be in error: the DNA end matches TRBJ2-7 better. Germline values: CDR1 SGHVT, CDR2 SQSDAQ. The CDR3 length is 15 residues. The chain's CDR3 is CASSPRGGIPYEQYF. CDR3 nucleotides: TGTGCCAGCAGCCCTAGGGGAGGGATCCCCTACGAGCAGTACTTC.

This clonotype was seen a handful of times. The chain couples TRBV4-3 to TRBJ2-7, with D possibly TRBD2 on 6 matching bases. V was clipped by 3 bases and J by 4 bases, with 16 bases between them. CDR1 and CDR2 from the germline V gene are LGHNA and YSLEER. This CDR3 spans 15 amino acids. CDR3 in DNA: TGCGCCAGCAGCCAGAGCGGTCGGGGGAGATACGAGCAGTACTTC. This codes for CASSQSGRGRYEQYF.